What follows are 32 T cell receptor beta chains derived from one specimen sequenced in a study of regulatory T cells in long-lasting Graves disease. Sample time point: newly diagnosed GD, antithyroid drugs for less than 3 months. PBMC-extracted RNA yielded the TCR library. Construction of the TCR beta libraries employed iRepertoire HTBI primers in conjunction with Arm-PCR of CDR3 regions. TCRdb redid the calling of the multiplex PCR reads with MiXCR, one entry per CDR3 protein. Of 520,000 or so distinct CDR3 sequences detected, around 13% appear once; the ten largest clones hold roughly 8.2%. These sequences were also reported in another study, on T cells in Graves' hyperthyroidism and ophthalmopathy.

The sample consisted of peripheral blood mononuclear cells (PBMCs), taken at new diagnosis, from a patient treated with antithyroid drugs. Every receptor here comes from a woman aged 30 to 39 with Graves disease.

This clonotype has ten or more counts. The V call is TRBV7-9, the J call TRBJ1-1, with D uncertain. Germline values: CDR1 SEHNR, CDR2 FQNEAQ (reference sequence). The V and J ends lost 5 bases and 1 base respectively, with 8 bases between them. CDR3 size: 13 residues. CDR3 coding DNA: TGTGCCAGCAGCCAGCAACGGAACACTGAAGCTTTCTTT. The encoded protein is CASSQQRNTEAFF.

CDR3 region: CASSSRTGRREKLFF. CDR3 coding DNA: TGTGCCAGCAGTTCCAGGACAGGGCGTCGGGAAAAACTGTTTTTT. V is TRBV6-5 and J is TRBJ1-4, with 8 bases aligning to TRBD1. The V segment lost 4 bases and the J segment 8 bases; nucleotides outside the gene matches: 9. The CDR3 is 15 amino acids. CDR1 MNHEY and CDR2 SVGAGI come from the germline V gene.

This rearrangement joins TRBV28 to TRBJ1-6, with no clear D. Germline-derived CDR1 and CDR2 are MDHEN and SYDVKM. The CDR3 is 16 residues long. V was clipped by 2 bases and J by 10 bases, with 18 bases between them. CDR3 loop: CASSLVPDGVGSPLHF. CDR3 bases: TGTGCCAGCAGTTTAGTCCCAGACGGGGTAGGATCACCCCTCCACTTT.

The table lists this clonotype with many counts. J is TRBJ2-7 and V is TRBV27; tentative D call: TRBD2 (6 bases). Per the germline V gene, CDR1 is MNHEY and CDR2 is SMNVEV (reference sequence). CDR3 length: 15 amino acids. V lost 1 base and J lost 2, with 12 bases in between. Here the CDR3 reads CASSLLGGGAYEQYF. CDR3 in DNA: TGTGCCAGCAGTTTATTGGGAGGTGGGGCCTACGAGCAGTACTTC.

V usage is TRBV5-1 and J usage is TRBJ2-3; 7 nucleotides match TRBD1. The J segment lost 1 base and the V segment lost 0 bases, leaving 8 bases of the junction unmatched. Germline V gives CDR1 SGHRS, CDR2 YFSETQ. This CDR3 is 17 amino acids long. CDR3 sequence reads: CASSLVFRGPGTDTQYF. CDR3 nucleotides: TGCGCCAGCAGCTTGGTTTTTAGGGGGCCCGGCACAGATACGCAGTATTTT.

In its sample, this clonotype was seen many times. The chain links TRBV9 to TRBJ2-2, with D maybe TRBD2 (6 bases). This CDR3 contains 18 residues. Germline assignment: CDR1 SGDLS and CDR2 YYNGEE. The germline V and J ends were trimmed by 3 bases and 1 base, with 19 bases remaining between them. The CDR3 sequence: CASSGPLTGAVNTGELFF. The CDR3 DNA reads TGTGCCAGCAGCGGACCCCTGACGGGAGCGGTGAACACCGGGGAGCTGTTTTTT. The complete variable domain, with remaining parts taken from reference TRBV9 and TRBJ2-2, reads DSGVTQTPKHLITATGQRVTLRCSPRSGDLSVYWYQQSLDQGLQFLIQYYNGEERAKGNILERFSAQQFPDLHSELNLSSLELGDSALYFCASSGPLTGAVNTGELFFGEGSRLTVL.

CDR3 region: CASSLNEPTLSYEQYF. Written as DNA, the CDR3 is TGTGCCAGCAGCTTAAACGAGCCGACCTTATCCTACGAGCAGTACTTC. The chain carries TRBV7-6 and TRBJ2-7; unclear D gene. The germline V gene has CDR1 SGHVS and CDR2 FNYEAQ. Trimming cost V 2 bases and J 1 base, with 15 bases left between them. This CDR3 contains 16 residues.

This clonotype was recorded at least ten times. V gene TRBV5-1 combines with J gene TRBJ2-7; weak D call: TRBD2 (5 bases). CDR1 and CDR2 (germline): SGHRS, YFSETQ. There are 13 residues in the CDR3. V gave up 3 bases and J gave up 1 base, with 8 bases separating them. Here the CDR3 DNA reads TGCGCCAGCAGCTGGGGAGTTTCCTACGAGCAGTACTTC. It specifies CASSWGVSYEQYF.

This clonotype appeared once. V and J are TRBV6-2 or TRBV6-3 and TRBJ1-6; no clear D. V was cut by 6 bases and J by 9 bases, with 21 bases left in between. CDR3 length equals 16 residues. The germline gives CDR1 MNHEY, CDR2 SVGEGT. DNA of the CDR3: TGTGCCAGCAGCGACAAAACAGTGAAGAACGGTTCACCCCTCCACTTT. It specifies CASSDKTVKNGSPLHF.

This clonotype was seen at least ten times. V is TRBV29-1 and J is TRBJ2-1; tentative D call: TRBD2 (6 bases). The CDR3 extends over 14 amino acids. Germline assignment: CDR1 SQVTM and CDR2 ANQGSEA. Trimming removed 3 bases from V and 4 bases from J, with 13 bases in between. DNA of the CDR3: TGCAGCGTTGACGACGGGAGTAGATACAATGAGCAGTTCTTC. Amino acid sequence: CSVDDGSRYNEQFF.

This chain uses TRBV20-1 with TRBJ2-7; the match to TRBD1 covers 8 bases. V dropped 3 bases and J dropped 0; count of bases not matched to a gene: 7. Looked up from germline, CDR1 is DFQATT and CDR2 is SNEGSKA (reference sequence). The CDR3 totals 15 residues. The CDR3, as DNA: TGCAGTGCTAGTGTACCAGGGGGCCTCTCCTACGAGCAGTACTTC. It specifies CSASVPGGLSYEQYF.

This clonotype occurred many times. V is TRBV2 and J is TRBJ1-1; D not resolved. V was trimmed by 5 bases and J by 4 bases, leaving 14 bases between them. The germline V gene encodes CDR1 SNHLY and CDR2 FYNNEI. This CDR3 has 14 residues. CDR3 protein: CASSPNGVGTEAFF. The CDR3 nucleotides are TGTGCCAGCAGTCCGAATGGGGTGGGCACTGAAGCTTTCTTT.

At least ten counts were recorded for this clonotype. The rearrangement joins TRBV3-1 to TRBJ1-1; D may be TRBD1 (6 bases). CDR1 LGHDT and CDR2 YNNKEL come from the germline V gene (reference sequence). The CDR3 totals 15 residues. V shed 4 bases and J shed 8 bases, with 20 bases lying between them. The CDR3 nucleotides are TGTGCCAGCAGCCTAAGGATAGGGGGGGGCCTAGAAGCTTTCTTT. Translation gives CASSLRIGGGLEAFF.

The chain joins TRBV24-1 to TRBJ2-7, with 7 bases aligning to TRBD2. J lost 7 bases, V lost 3 bases, and 5 bases had no gene match. This CDR3 comprises 13 residues. Germline-derived CDR1 and CDR2 are KGHDR and SFDVKD. CDR3 sequence: CATSDTWGGEQYF. The CDR3 DNA reads as TGTGCCACCAGTGATACCTGGGGAGGGGAGCAGTACTTC.

The V gene is TRBV19, the J gene TRBJ2-7, with unresolved D. The germline V and J ends were trimmed by 1 base and 2 bases, with 12 bases remaining between them. The CDR3 has 15 amino acids. The germline gives CDR1 LNHDA, CDR2 SQIVND (reference sequence). The CDR3 DNA reads as TGTGCCAGTAGTATAGGGTTGGCTGCCACCTACGAGCAGTACTTC. Translated, it gives CASSIGLAATYEQYF.

This clonotype has at least ten counts. The chain employs TRBV6-5 and TRBJ2-7; TRBD1 matches at 9 bases. The V gene end was trimmed by 4 bases and the J gene end by 2 bases; junction bases not matched to a gene: 0. CDR1 and CDR2 from the germline V gene are MNHEY and SVGAGI. The CDR3 runs 13 residues. CDR3 loop: CASSWDRAYEQYF. The CDR3, as DNA: TGTGCCAGCAGTTGGGACAGGGCCTACGAGCAGTACTTC.

This clonotype was seen only a few times. The CDR3 sequence is CAWSKAGPSDEQYF. The CDR3 nucleotides are TGTGCCTGGAGTAAGGCAGGGCCTAGTGACGAGCAGTACTTC. The V and J genes are TRBV30 and TRBJ2-7; possible D gene TRBD1, 5 bases. This CDR3 is 14 amino acids long. The V gene lost 2 bases and the J gene lost 5 bases, with 16 bases spanning the gap. Germline V gene sequence: CDR1 GTSNPN, CDR2 SVGIG (reference sequence). Supplemented by reference TRBV30 and TRBJ2-7, the full variable domain reads SQTIHQWPATLVQPVGSPLSLECTVEGTSNPNLYWYRQAAGRGLQLLFYSVGIGQISSEVPQNLSASRPQDRQFILSSKKLLLSDSGFYLCAWSKAGPSDEQYFGPGTRLTVT.

Ten or more counts support this clonotype. The rearrangement links TRBV4-2 to TRBJ1-2, with D hard to call. Germline loops: CDR1 LGHNA, CDR2 YNFKEQ. V dropped 1 base and J dropped 10 bases, with 13 bases sitting between them. CDR3 length: 13 residues. CDR3 in DNA: TGTGCCAGCAGCCAAGGGTTCGGATTTCTCTACACCTTC. This gives the protein CASSQGFGFLYTF.

There are many counts of this clonotype. CDR3: CASSYGAYYGYTF. CDR3 DNA: TGTGCCAGCAGTTATGGAGCCTACTATGGCTACACCTTC. The rearrangement links TRBV27 to TRBJ1-2; D gene uncertain. In germline, CDR1 is MNHEY, CDR2 SMNVEV (reference sequence). Trimming removed 4 bases from V and 3 bases from J, with 9 bases in between. This CDR3 is 13 amino acids long.

V is TRBV4-1 and J is TRBJ2-2; 13 bases fit TRBD2. Trimming cost V 4 bases and J 7 bases; bases outside gene matches: 9. The CDR3 extends over 17 amino acids. CDR1 and CDR2 (germline): MGHRA, YSYEKL. The DNA of the CDR3 is TGCGCCAGCAGCCGCAGCGGGACTAGCGGGATCGGCGGGGAGCTGTTTTTT. This encodes CASSRSGTSGIGGELFF.

This sequence joins TRBV4-2 and TRBJ1-1; the match to TRBD1 covers 9 bases. Germline V gene data show CDR1 as LGHNA and CDR2 as YNFKEQ. The CDR3 spans 16 residues. V lost 0 bases and J lost 4; bases outside the gene matches: 6. CDR3: CASSQDYATGGTEAFF. The CDR3 DNA reads TGTGCCAGCAGCCAAGATTATGCGACAGGGGGCACTGAAGCTTTCTTT.

This clonotype was seen a handful of times. The V call is TRBV5-6, the J call TRBJ2-7; 7 nucleotides match TRBD2. The ends lost 4 bases at V and 5 bases at J; junction bases unmatched: 12. Per the germline V gene, CDR1 is SGHDT and CDR2 is YYEEEE. The CDR3 spans 15 residues. In DNA, the CDR3 is TGTGCCAGCAGCCCATTCGTAACTAGCGCCCACGAGCAGTACTTC. Amino acid sequence: CASSPFVTSAHEQYF. Full variable domain (rest looked up from reference TRBV5-6 and TRBJ2-7): DAGVTQSPTHLIKTRGQQVTLRCSPKSGHDTVSWYQQALGQGPQFIFQYYEEEERQRGNFPDRFSGHQFPNYSSELNVNALLLGDSALYLCASSPFVTSAHEQYFGPGTRLTVT.

This clonotype was observed many times. The chain recombines TRBV6-2 or TRBV6-3 with TRBJ2-7; a weak D match, TRBD2 (6 bases). This CDR3 is built from 13 residues. Deletions cut 7 bases from V and 3 bases from J, with 13 bases between. Germline assignment: CDR1 MNHEY and CDR2 SVGEGT. CDR3 residues: CASTSGSHYEQYF. The CDR3 DNA is TGTGCCAGCACAAGCGGGTCCCACTACGAGCAGTACTTC.

This clonotype was seen ten or more times. The gene calls are TRBV11-3 and TRBJ2-5; no definite D call. Trimming shortened V by 1 base and J by 7 bases, and 7 bases separated the two germline ends. This CDR3 is built from 12 residues. Per germline, CDR1 SGHNT and CDR2 YENEEA. The DNA for the CDR3 is TGTGCCAGCAGCTTAGGACCTGTGACCCAGTACTTC. Its translation: CASSLGPVTQYF.

This clonotype was detected only a few times. A single base separates this from a much larger clone, so it may be a read error. The CDR3 here is CAGSFSGGADYGYTF. Written as DNA, the CDR3 is TGTGCCGGCAGTTTCTCAGGGGGCGCGGACTATGGCTACACCTTC. The V and J genes are TRBV28 and TRBJ1-2; 8 bases fit TRBD1. Germline CDR1 and CDR2: MDHEN and SYDVKM. The CDR3 contains 15 residues.

This clonotype was counted at least ten times. The rearrangement uses TRBV29-1 and TRBJ1-1, with D unresolved. This CDR3 has 12 amino acids. V was shortened by 5 bases and J by 0 bases, with 7 bases between the two germline ends. The germline V gene encodes CDR1 SQVTM and CDR2 ANQGSEA. CDR3 DNA sequence: TGCAGCGTTCTTCCTATGAACACTGAAGCTTTCTTT. The encoded protein is CSVLPMNTEAFF.

The chain uses TRBV10-3 and TRBJ1-2; D remains unclear. Germline V CDR1 and CDR2: ENHRY, SYGVKD. CDR3 length: 11 amino acids. With 4 bases removed from V and 4 bases from J, the gap between germline ends came to 4 bases. CDR3 residues: CAISARYGYTF. CDR3 in DNA: TGTGCCATCAGTGCTCGCTATGGCTACACCTTC.

This clonotype was seen at least ten times. The chain links TRBV11-3 to TRBJ2-1, with D tentatively TRBD1 (6 bases). This CDR3 is built from 14 residues. Trimming stripped 3 bases from V and 5 bases from J, with 11 bases between. Per the germline V gene, CDR1 is SGHNT and CDR2 is YENEEA. The DNA for the CDR3 is TGTGCCAGCAGCTTTGACAGGTTGCACAATGAGCAGTTCTTC. It is translated as CASSFDRLHNEQFF. The whole variable domain, remainder taken from reference TRBV11-3 and TRBJ2-1, is EAGVVQSPRYKIIEKKQPVAFWCNPISGHNTLYWYLQNLGQGPELLIRYENEEAVDDSQLPKDRFSAERLKGVDSTLKIQPAELGDSAVYLCASSFDRLHNEQFFGPGTRLTVL.

This clonotype was counted once. The chain is built from TRBV7-2 and TRBJ2-3; 8 positions match TRBD2. This CDR3 has 16 residues. The V gene end was trimmed by 1 base and the J gene end by 6 bases; junction bases not matched to a gene: 9. Germline V gene sequence: CDR1 SGHTA, CDR2 FQGNSA. CDR3 region: CASSLEAGAFLDTQYF. The DNA for the CDR3 is TGTGCCAGCAGCTTAGAAGCGGGAGCTTTTCTGGATACGCAGTATTTT.

This clonotype was detected many times. V usage is TRBV11-2 and J usage is TRBJ2-1; 9 bases map to TRBD2. Germline V CDR1 and CDR2: SGHAT, FQNNGV. CDR3 length: 15 residues. The trim removed 3 bases at V and 3 bases at J, leaving 3 bases unmatched. As DNA, the CDR3 is TGTGCCAGCAGCTTCGGCGGGAGGGTCTACAATGAGCAGTTCTTC. Residues: CASSFGGRVYNEQFF. The whole variable domain, remainder taken from reference TRBV11-2 and TRBJ2-1, is EAGVAQSPRYKIIEKRQSVAFWCNPISGHATLYWYQQILGQGPKLLIQFQNNGVVDDSQLPKDRFSAERLKGVDSTLKIQPAKLEDSAVYLCASSFGGRVYNEQFFGPGTRLTVL.

The sample holds a few counts of this clonotype. The genes are TRBV7-2 and TRBJ1-1; weak D call: TRBD1 (5 bases). Germline assignment: CDR1 SGHTA and CDR2 FQGNSA. The V end lost 6 bases, the J end lost 3 bases, and 14 bases lay between the germline ends. There are 14 residues in the CDR3. CDR3: CASRKQVGYTEAFF. The CDR3 region has the DNA TGTGCCAGCAGGAAACAGGTCGGGTACACTGAAGCTTTCTTT. The full variable domain, completed using reference TRBV7-2 and TRBJ1-1, is GAGVSQSPSNKVTEKGKDVELRCDPISGHTALYWYRQSLGQGLEFLIYFQGNSAPDKSGLPSDRFSAERTGGSVSTLTIQRTQQEDSAVYLCASRKQVGYTEAFFGQGTRLTVV.

V gene TRBV9 combines with J gene TRBJ2-1; D might be TRBD1 (7 bases). The CDR3 covers 13 residues. The V end was cut by 6 bases, the J end by 7 bases, with 14 bases between. The germline CDR1 and CDR2 sequences are SGDLS and YYNGEE. CDR3 loop: CASNQGGQNEQFF. The CDR3, as DNA: TGTGCCAGCAACCAGGGGGGACAAAATGAGCAGTTCTTC.